What follows describes a single TCR beta chain. Its antigen remains unknown. The data belong to a study of CD8+ T cells in alopecia areata. Study-wide points: TCR sharing across patients was less clear than in mice, possibly HLA-related. Many expanded lesional clones persisted in scalp and blood during tofacitinib treatment. Among the top 100, expanded CD8+ clones, as well as scalp clonality, were significantly decreased by tofacitinib.

The treatment is: oral pan-JAK inhibitor, 5-10 mg twice daily. Trimming pared 3 bases from V and 2 bases from J, leaving 9 bases between. Per the germline V gene, CDR1 is SGDLS and CDR2 is YYNGEE. CDR3 length equals 14 residues. After isolation, RNA underwent reverse transcription to generate cDNA as the sequencing template. Generated by immunoSEQ multiplex PCR, the TCRdb table keeps only in-frame clones and is missing some. Counted here are 120,000 or so clones, under 65% occurring once; the ten biggest clones make up 4.5% to 6%. The TCR sequence derives from a human donor with alopecia areata. The rearrangement joins TRBV9 to TRBJ1-5; a weak D match, TRBD1 (6 bases). The sample here was CD4+ T cells sorted from blood, taken at week 4, from a patient treated with tofacitinib. The CDR3 loop is CASSAGGGNQPQHF. In nucleotides, the CDR3 is TGTGCCAGCAGCGCCGGGGGCGGCAATCAGCCCCAGCATTTT.